The source of this T cell receptor (beta chain) is a study of vaccination and CD4 T cells after COVID-19. Study summary: All convalescent patients were nasal swab PCR positive for SARS-CoV-2; nine had mild and one severe disease. The makeup of the convalescents was six males and four females, two of them Hispanic. Median time from second vaccine dose to sampling was 72 days (14 to 241).

This sample's treatment: approximately nine-day PBMC culture with coronavirus spike peptide pools or control peptides (ViraFEST assay). T cells were expanded with peptide pools, and expanded clonotypes were identified by TCR sequencing. Cultured CD4+ T cell DNA was sequenced using the Oncomine TCR Beta short-read assay. TCRdb passed the PCR reads through MiXCR, listing each CDR3 protein once. The table lists roughly 10,000 distinct CDR3 sequences, roughly three fifths of them singletons, with roughly a quarter in the top ten. CDR1 and CDR2 (germline): SGHAT, FQNNGV. V shed 3 bases and J shed 8 bases, with 20 bases lying between them. The length of the CDR3 is 16 residues. On this clonotype itself: Antigen unknown.

The source of this sequence is a human donor who had recovered from COVID-19. The source material was CD4+ T cells from blood, cultured in vitro. The chain employs TRBV11-2 and TRBJ2-1, with a weak D call TRBD2 (6 bases). Here the CDR3 DNA reads TGTGCCAGCAGCTTTTTTGGCGGGACTCGTTTGGATGAGCAGTTCTTC. Translation: CASSFFGGTRLDEQFF.